This T cell receptor beta chain was sequenced in a study of shared clonotypes between healthy human individuals. Genomic DNA per cell subset filled all wells of several immunoSEQ plates. Repertoires were generated with immunoSEQ multiplex PCR, while TCRdb's copy carries only in-frame clones and drops some. The profile shows around 690,000 clones, less than 95% of them singletons. On this clone: No antigen is known for it.

CDR1 and CDR2 (germline): SGDLS, YYNGEE. The trim removed 4 bases at V and 3 bases at J, leaving 9 bases unmatched. The CDR3 is 15 amino acids. Study results and limitations: The study found lower generation probabilities in non-shared clonotypes than in those shared by all four donors. Naive subsets tended to show greater estimated richness than memory subsets.

The specimen was memory CD8+ T cells from PBMCs. Indicated subset: CD45RO+ cells pooled with CCR7-negative TemRA cells. The chain recombines TRBV9 with TRBJ1-2; TRBD1 matches 7 bases. The sequence was collected from a man younger than 35 in good health. Some clones in this sample may be carry-over from other donors' samples. The CDR3 loop reads CASSPSGGTDYGYTF. CDR3 in DNA: TGTGCCAGCAGCCCATCTGGGGGGACAGACTATGGCTACACCTTC. Complete variable domain (other parts from reference TRBV9 and TRBJ1-2): DSGVTQTPKHLITATGQRVTLRCSPRSGDLSVYWYQQSLDQGLQFLIQYYNGEERAKGNILERFSAQQFPDLHSELNLSSLELGDSALYFCASSPSGGTDYGYTFGSGTRLTVV.